The T cell receptor (beta chain) described here comes from a study of T-cell reconstitution after alpha-beta-depleted transplantation in children. The V end lost 3 bases, the J end lost 2 bases, and 13 bases lay between the germline ends. Germline CDR1 reads MNHEY; CDR2 reads SVGAGI. This CDR3 spans 15 amino acids. Unique molecular identifiers tagged the TCRbeta library. TCRdb re-derived calls from the PCR reads in MiXCR, one entry per CDR3 protein. Of around 450,000 distinct CDR3 sequences in the sample, about 11% are singletons; the top ten hold roughly 2%. The TCR sequence derives from a child aged 2 to 15 with inherited bone marrow failure, due to receive a stem cell transplant. This chain joins TRBV6-5 and TRBJ2-5; no reliable D call. The sequencing here drew on PBMCs, taken before TCRalphabeta/CD19-depleted stem cell transplant. This CDR3 is CASSYRYREQETQYF. In nucleotides, the CDR3 is TGTGCCAGCAGTTATCGGTACCGCGAACAAGAGACCCAGTACTTC.